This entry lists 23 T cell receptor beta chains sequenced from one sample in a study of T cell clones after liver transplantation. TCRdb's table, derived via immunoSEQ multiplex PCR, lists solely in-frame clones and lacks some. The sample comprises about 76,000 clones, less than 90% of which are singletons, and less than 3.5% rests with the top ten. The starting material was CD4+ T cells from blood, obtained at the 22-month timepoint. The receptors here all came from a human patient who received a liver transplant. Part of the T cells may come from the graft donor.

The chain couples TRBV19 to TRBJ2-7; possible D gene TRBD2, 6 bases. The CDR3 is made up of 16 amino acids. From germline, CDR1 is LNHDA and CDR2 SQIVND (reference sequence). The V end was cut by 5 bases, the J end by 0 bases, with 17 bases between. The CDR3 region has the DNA TGTGCCAGTAGTCGCGACTACGCGGGAAGCTCCTACGAGCAGTACTTC. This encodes CASSRDYAGSSYEQYF. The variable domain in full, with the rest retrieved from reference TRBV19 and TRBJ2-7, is DGGITQSPKYLFRKEGQNVTLSCEQNLNHDAMYWYRQDPGQGLRLIYYSQIVNDFQKGDIAEGYSVSREKKESFPLTVTSAQKNPTAFYLCASSRDYAGSSYEQYFGPGTRLTVT.

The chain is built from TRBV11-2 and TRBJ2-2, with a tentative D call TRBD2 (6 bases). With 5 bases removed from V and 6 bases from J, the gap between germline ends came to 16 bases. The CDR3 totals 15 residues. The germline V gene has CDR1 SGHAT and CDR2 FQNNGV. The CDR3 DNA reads TGTGCCAGCAGCACCAGACTAGTCGCGGCCGGGGAGCTGTTTTTT. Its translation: CASSTRLVAAGELFF. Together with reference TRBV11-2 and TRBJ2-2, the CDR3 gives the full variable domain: EAGVAQSPRYKIIEKRQSVAFWCNPISGHATLYWYQQILGQGPKLLIQFQNNGVVDDSQLPKDRFSAERLKGVDSTLKIQPAKLEDSAVYLCASSTRLVAAGELFFGEGSRLTVL.

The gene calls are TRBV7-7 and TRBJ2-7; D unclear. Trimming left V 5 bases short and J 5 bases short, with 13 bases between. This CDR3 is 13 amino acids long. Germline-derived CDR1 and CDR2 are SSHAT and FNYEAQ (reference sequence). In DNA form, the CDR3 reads TGTGCCAGCAGCCAAGCCGGGTCCAACGAGCAGTACTTC. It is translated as CASSQAGSNEQYF.

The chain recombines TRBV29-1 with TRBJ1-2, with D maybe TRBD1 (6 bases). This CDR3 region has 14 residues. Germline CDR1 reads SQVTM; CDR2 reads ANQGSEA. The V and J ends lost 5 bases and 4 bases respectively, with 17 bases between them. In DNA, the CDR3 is TGCAGCGTTACCGCTGGGCAGGGGACCTATGGCTACACCTTC. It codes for CSVTAGQGTYGYTF.

The CDR3 sequence: CASGVWADEQFF. CDR3 DNA: TGTGCCAGCGGTGTTTGGGCCGATGAGCAGTTCTTC. The rearrangement links TRBV7-2 to TRBJ2-1; D gene ambiguous. Germline V gene lookup returns CDR1 SGHTA and CDR2 FQGNSA. The ends were cut back, 8 bases at V and 8 bases at J, with 13 bases in the middle. The CDR3 has 12 amino acids.

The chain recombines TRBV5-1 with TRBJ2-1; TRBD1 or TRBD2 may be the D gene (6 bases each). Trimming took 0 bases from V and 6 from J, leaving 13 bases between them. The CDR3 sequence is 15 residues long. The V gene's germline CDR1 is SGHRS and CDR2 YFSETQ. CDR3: CASSLVPGAANEQFF. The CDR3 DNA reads TGCGCCAGCAGCTTGGTACCGGGGGCTGCCAATGAGCAGTTCTTC. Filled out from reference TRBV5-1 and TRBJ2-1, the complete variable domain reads KAGVTQTPRYLIKTRGQQVTLSCSPISGHRSVSWYQQTPGQGLQFLFEYFSETQRNKGNFPGRFSGRQFSNSRSEMNVSTLELGDSALYLCASSLVPGAANEQFFGPGTRLTVL.

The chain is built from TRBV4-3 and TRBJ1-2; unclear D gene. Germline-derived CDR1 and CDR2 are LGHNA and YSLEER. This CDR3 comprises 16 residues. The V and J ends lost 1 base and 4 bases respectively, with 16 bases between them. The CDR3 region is CASSQVGGGEVYGYTF. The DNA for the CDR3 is TGCGCCAGCAGCCAAGTAGGCGGCGGTGAGGTCTATGGCTACACCTTC.

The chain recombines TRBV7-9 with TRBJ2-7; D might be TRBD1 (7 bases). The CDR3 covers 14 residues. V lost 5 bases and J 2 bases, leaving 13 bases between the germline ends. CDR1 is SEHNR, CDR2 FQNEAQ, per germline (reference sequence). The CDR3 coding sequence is TGTGCCAGCAGCCCCCGCGGGACAGCCTACGAGCAGTACTTC. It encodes CASSPRGTAYEQYF.

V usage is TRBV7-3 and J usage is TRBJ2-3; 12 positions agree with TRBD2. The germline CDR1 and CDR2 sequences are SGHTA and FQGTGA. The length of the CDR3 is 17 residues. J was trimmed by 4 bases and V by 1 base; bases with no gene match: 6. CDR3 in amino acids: CASSLNPSGGASDTQYF. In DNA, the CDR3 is TGTGCCAGCAGCTTAAATCCTAGCGGGGGGGCCTCAGATACGCAGTATTTT. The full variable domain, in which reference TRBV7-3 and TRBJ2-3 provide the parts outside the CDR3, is GAGVSQTPSNKVTEKGKYVELRCDPISGHTALYWYRQSLGQGPEFLIYFQGTGAADDSGLPNDRFFAVRPEGSVSTLKIQRTERGDSAVYLCASSLNPSGGASDTQYFGPGTRLTVL.

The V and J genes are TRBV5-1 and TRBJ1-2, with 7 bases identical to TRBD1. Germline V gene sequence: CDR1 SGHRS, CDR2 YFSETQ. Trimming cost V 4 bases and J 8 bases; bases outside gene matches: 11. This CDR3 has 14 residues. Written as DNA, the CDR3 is TGCGCCAGCAGCCAAACGACAGGGATCGACGGCTACACCTTC. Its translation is CASSQTTGIDGYTF.

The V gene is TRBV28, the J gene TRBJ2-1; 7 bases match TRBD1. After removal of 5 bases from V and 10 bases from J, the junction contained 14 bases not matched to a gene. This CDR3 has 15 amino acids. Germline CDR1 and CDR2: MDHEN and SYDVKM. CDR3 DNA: TGTGCCAGCAGTACGGCAGCACAGGGGTTTGGGGAGCAGTTCTTC. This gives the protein CASSTAAQGFGEQFF. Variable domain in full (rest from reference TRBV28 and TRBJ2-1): DVKVTQSSRYLVKRTGEKVFLECVQDMDHENMFWYRQDPGLGLRLIYFSYDVKMKEKGDIPEGYSVSREKKERFSLILESASTNQTSMYLCASSTAAQGFGEQFFGPGTRLTVL.

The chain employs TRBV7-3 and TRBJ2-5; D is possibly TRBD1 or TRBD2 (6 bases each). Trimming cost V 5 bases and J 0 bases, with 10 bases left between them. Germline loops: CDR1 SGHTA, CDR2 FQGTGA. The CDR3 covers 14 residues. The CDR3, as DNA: TGTGCCAGCAGCGGAGGGGGACACCAAGAGACCCAGTACTTC. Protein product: CASSGGGHQETQYF.

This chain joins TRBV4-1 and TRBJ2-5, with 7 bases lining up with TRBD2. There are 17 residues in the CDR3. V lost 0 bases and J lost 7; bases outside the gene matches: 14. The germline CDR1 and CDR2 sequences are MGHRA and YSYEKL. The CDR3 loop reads CASSQDPPGGSWGTQYF. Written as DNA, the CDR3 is TGCGCCAGCAGCCAAGATCCCCCGGGGGGTTCATGGGGGACCCAGTACTTC.

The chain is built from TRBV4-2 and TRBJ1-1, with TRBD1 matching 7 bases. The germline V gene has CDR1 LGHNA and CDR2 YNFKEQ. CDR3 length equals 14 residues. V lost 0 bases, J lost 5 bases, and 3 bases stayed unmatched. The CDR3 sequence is CASSQDPRGTEAFF. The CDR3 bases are TGTGCCAGCAGCCAAGATCCCAGGGGGACTGAAGCTTTCTTT.

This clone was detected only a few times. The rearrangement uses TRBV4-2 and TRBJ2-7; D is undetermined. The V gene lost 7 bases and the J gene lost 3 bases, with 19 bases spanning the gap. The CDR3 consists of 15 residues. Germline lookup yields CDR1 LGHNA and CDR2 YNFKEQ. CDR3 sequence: CASTPNYAHGYEQYF. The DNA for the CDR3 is TGTGCCAGCACCCCCAACTATGCGCACGGCTACGAGCAGTACTTC.

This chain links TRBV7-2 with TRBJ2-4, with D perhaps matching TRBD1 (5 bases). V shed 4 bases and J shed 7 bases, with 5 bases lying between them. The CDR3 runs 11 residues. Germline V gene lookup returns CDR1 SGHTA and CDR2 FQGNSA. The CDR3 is CASSSGNIQYF. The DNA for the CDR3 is TGTGCCAGCAGCTCAGGGAACATTCAGTACTTC.

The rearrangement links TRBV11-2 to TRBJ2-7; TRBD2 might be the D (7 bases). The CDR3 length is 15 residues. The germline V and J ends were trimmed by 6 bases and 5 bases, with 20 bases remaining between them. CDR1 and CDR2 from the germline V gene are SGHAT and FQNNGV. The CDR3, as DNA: TGTGCCAGCAGTTACCCACAGGGAGGGCGGAACGAGCAGTACTTC. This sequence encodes CASSYPQGGRNEQYF.

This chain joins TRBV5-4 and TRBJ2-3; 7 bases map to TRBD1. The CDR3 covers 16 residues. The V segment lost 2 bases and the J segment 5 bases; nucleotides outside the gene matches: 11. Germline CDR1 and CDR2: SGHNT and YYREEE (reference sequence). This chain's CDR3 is CASSFRTGQTGDTQYF. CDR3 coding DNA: TGTGCCAGCAGCTTTAGGACAGGCCAGACAGGAGATACGCAGTATTTT.

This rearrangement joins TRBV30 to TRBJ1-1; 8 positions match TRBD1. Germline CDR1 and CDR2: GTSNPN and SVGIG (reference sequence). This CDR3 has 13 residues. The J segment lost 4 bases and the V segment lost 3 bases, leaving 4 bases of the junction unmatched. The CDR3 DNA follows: TGTGCCTGGAGGGGTGACAGGGGCACTGAAGCTTTCTTT. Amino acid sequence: CAWRGDRGTEAFF.

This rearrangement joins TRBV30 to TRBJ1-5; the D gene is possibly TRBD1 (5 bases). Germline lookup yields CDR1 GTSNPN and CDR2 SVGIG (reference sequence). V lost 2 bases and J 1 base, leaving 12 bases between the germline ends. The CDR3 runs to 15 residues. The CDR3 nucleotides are TGTGCCTGGAGTATGGGGGGAAGGAGCAATCAGCCCCAGCATTTT. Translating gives CAWSMGGRSNQPQHF. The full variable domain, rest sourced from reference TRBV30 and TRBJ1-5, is SQTIHQWPATLVQPVGSPLSLECTVEGTSNPNLYWYRQAAGRGLQLLFYSVGIGQISSEVPQNLSASRPQDRQFILSSKKLLLSDSGFYLCAWSMGGRSNQPQHFGDGTRLSIL.

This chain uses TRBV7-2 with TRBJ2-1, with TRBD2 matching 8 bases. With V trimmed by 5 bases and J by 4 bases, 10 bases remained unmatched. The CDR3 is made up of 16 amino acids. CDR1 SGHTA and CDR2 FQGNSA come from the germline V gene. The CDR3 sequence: CASSQSLAGAYNEQFF. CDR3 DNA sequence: TGTGCCAGCAGCCAAAGCCTAGCGGGTGCTTACAATGAGCAGTTCTTC.

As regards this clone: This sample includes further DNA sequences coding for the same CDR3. CDR3 bases: TGCGCCAGCAGCTTGGGAGACCAAGAGACCCAGTACTTC. It translates to CASSLGDQETQYF. This chain connects TRBV5-1 to TRBJ2-5; D remains unclear. The CDR3 loop spans 13 amino acids. Trimming took 0 bases from V and 0 from J, leaving 3 bases between them. Germline CDR1 and CDR2: SGHRS and YFSETQ.

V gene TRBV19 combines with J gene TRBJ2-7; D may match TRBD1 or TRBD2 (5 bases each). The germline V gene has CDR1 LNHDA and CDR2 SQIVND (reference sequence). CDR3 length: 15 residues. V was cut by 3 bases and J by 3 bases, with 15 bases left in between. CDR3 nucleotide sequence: TGTGCCAGTAGTATGGCACGGGGCCCCGTCTACGAGCAGTACTTC. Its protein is CASSMARGPVYEQYF.